The rows below give T cell receptor beta chains drawn from one sample of a study of T cells in Graves' hyperthyroidism and ophthalmopathy. TCRdb used MiXCR to reprocess the multiplex PCR reads, holding one entry per CDR3 protein. The sample yields about 400,000 distinct CDR3 sequences, around 14% seen once. Input material: blood. These receptors originate from a woman younger than 35 with Graves' hyperthyroidism. Both conserved end residues are part of each CDR3. The D gene is left open where the match is weak. Size values are once, few and many counts, or a class for expanded clones, and some rows have none.

J | size | V | D | CDR3 | DNA
TRBJ2-2 | few | TRBV2 | . | CASSPAGELLF | TGTGCCAGCAGTCCGGCCGGGGAGCTGCTTTTT
TRBJ2-7 | many | TRBV6-1 | TRBD1 | CASSPRQGAIASSYEQYF | TGTGCCAGCAGCCCCCGACAGGGGGCAATTGCTTCCTCCTACGAGCAGTACTTC
TRBJ2-7 | . | TRBV12-3/TRBV12-4 | . | CASSVDEGAYEQYF | TGTGCCAGCAGCGTAGATGAGGGAGCCTACGAGCAGTACTTC
TRBJ1-1 | many | TRBV29-1 | . | CSVPHPEAFF | TGCAGCGTCCCCCACCCCGAAGCTTTCTTT
TRBJ1-5 | many | TRBV2 | . | CASSEAGQGNQPQHF | TGTGCCAGCAGTGAAGCGGGGCAGGGGAATCAGCCCCAGCATTTT
TRBJ2-1 | many | TRBV2 | . | CASREGGGGDHNEQFF | TGTGCCAGCAGAGAGGGAGGGGGGGGGGATCACAATGAGCAGTTCTTC
TRBJ2-7 | few | TRBV4-1 | TRBD2 | CASSQLAGGIPYEQYF | TGCGCCAGCAGCCAACTAGCGGGAGGGATCCCCTACGAGCAGTACTTC
TRBJ2-5 | many | TRBV7-2 | . | CASSLGTQYF | TGTGCCAGCAGCTTGGGGACCCAGTACTTC
TRBJ2-7 | . | TRBV6-5 | . | CASSYSDRDWFEQYF | TGTGCCAGCAGTTACTCGGACCGCGATTGGTTCGAGCAGTACTTC
TRBJ1-4 | . | TRBV27 | . | CASKRGLNEKLFF | TGTGCCAGCAAGAGGGGTCTTAATGAAAAACTGTTTTTT
TRBJ1-6 | many | TRBV7-8 | . | CASSSGSSYNSPLHF | TGTGCCAGCAGCTCAGGGAGCTCCTATAATTCACCCCTCCACTTT
TRBJ1-1 | many | TRBV3-1 | . | CASSRSDSLNTEAFF | TGTGCCAGCAGCCGATCGGACAGTTTGAACACTGAAGCTTTCTTT
TRBJ2-2 | many | TRBV6-1 | TRBD1 | CASRDQGTGATGELFF | TGTGCCAGCAGGGATCAGGGGACAGGTGCCACCGGGGAGCTGTTTTTT
TRBJ2-7 | few | TRBV3-1 | . | CASSQLDGGQYF | TGTGCCAGCAGCCAATTGGATGGAGGGCAGTACTTC
TRBJ2-1 | many | TRBV11-3 | . | CASSFSVGNEQFF | TGTGCCAGCAGCTTTAGCGTGGGCAATGAGCAGTTCTTC
TRBJ1-2 | many | TRBV6-1 | . | CTSSEARGWAYTF | TGTACCAGCAGTGAAGCGCGAGGTTGGGCCTACACCTTC
TRBJ2-7 | many | TRBV6-1 | TRBD2 | CARSGILTEQYF | TGTGCCAGGAGCGGGATCCTTACGGAGCAGTACTTC
TRBJ2-1 | many | TRBV5-1 | . | CASSLTTDGNEQFF | TGCGCCAGCAGCTTGACCACAGACGGTAATGAGCAGTTCTTC
TRBJ2-3 | many | TRBV7-9 | . | CASSLGAGRTQYF | TGTGCCAGCAGCTTAGGAGCAGGGAGGACGCAGTATTTT
TRBJ2-1 | once | TRBV9 | . | CASSVVGGSYNEQFF | TGTGCCAGCAGCGTAGTGGGGGGCTCATACAATGAGCAGTTCTTC
TRBJ2-3 | many | TRBV12-5 | . | CASGPRQGRTDTQYF | TGTGCTAGTGGTCCCAGGCAGGGCCGCACAGATACGCAGTATTTT
TRBJ2-7 | many | TRBV6-1 | . | CASALRGSYEQYF | TGTGCCAGCGCCTTACGGGGCTCCTACGAGCAGTACTTC
TRBJ1-2 | . | TRBV4-1 | TRBD1 | CASRQDPTGASYGYTF | TGCGCCAGCAGACAAGATCCCACAGGGGCGAGCTATGGCTACACCTTC
TRBJ1-1 | . | TRBV28 | . | CASSLFGISVHGAFF | TGTGCCAGCAGTTTATTCGGGATTTCAGTCCACGGGGCTTTCTTT
TRBJ2-7 | many | TRBV3-1 | TRBD2 | CASSQNGRARSEQYF | TGTGCCAGCAGCCAAAACGGGAGGGCCCGTAGCGAGCAGTACTTC
TRBJ2-7 | many | TRBV3-1 | . | CASSPSGLVGEQYF | TGTGCCAGCAGCCCCTCGGGGCTAGTGGGGGAGCAGTACTTC